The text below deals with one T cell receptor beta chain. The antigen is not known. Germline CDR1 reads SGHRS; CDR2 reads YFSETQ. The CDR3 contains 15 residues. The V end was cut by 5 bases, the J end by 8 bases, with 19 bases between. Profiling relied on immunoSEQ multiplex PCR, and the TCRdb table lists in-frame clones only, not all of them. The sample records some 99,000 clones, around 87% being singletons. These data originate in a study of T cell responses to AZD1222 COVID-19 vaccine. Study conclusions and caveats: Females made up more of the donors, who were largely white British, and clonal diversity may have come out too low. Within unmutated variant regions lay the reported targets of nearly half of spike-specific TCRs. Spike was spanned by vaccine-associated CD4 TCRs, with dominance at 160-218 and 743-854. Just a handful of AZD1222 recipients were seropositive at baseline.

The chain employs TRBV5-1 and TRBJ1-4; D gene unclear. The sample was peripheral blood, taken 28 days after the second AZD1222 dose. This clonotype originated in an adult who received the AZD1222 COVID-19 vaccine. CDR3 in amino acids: CASRFGWGNAEKLFF. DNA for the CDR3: TGCGCCAGCAGGTTTGGGTGGGGTAATGCGGAAAAACTGTTTTTT.